This T cell receptor beta chain appears in the sequencing data of a study of shared clonotypes between healthy human individuals. Broader study findings: Naive subsets usually exceeded memory subsets in estimated richness. All-four-donor shared clonotypes had higher generation probabilities than non-shared clonotypes did. Sampling was confined to blood; repertoires within tissues likely differ.

Terminally differentiated effector memory CD45RA+ cells were left out of the naive CD8 fraction, which was CD45RO-negative and positively selected for CCR7. Comments on this clone: The antigen is undetermined.

Genomic DNA of every subset was divided equally among multiple immunoSEQ plates. Assay: immunoSEQ multiplex PCR; the TCRdb copy retains only in-frame clones and omits some. The data show roughly 2,000,000 clones, about 95% seen once. This CDR3 is built from 14 residues. The germline V and J ends were trimmed by 0 bases and 1 base, with 8 bases remaining between them. Germline V lookup: CDR1 SGHDT, CDR2 YYEEEE. The sequenced sample consisted of naive CD8+ T cells sorted from blood. V gene TRBV5-6 combines with J gene TRBJ2-7; D remains unclear. The TCR was taken from a man aged 18 to 30 in good health. This CDR3 is CASSLVRNSYEQYF. The CDR3 bases are TGTGCCAGCAGCTTGGTTAGGAATTCCTACGAGCAGTACTTC.